This TCR beta chain comes out of a study of blood T cell repertoires in COVID-19. Study in general: Researchers got acute and convalescent COVID-19 samples from the United States, Italy and Spain. T cells, B-cell-depleted T cells, or PBMCs provided the cDNA or gDNA that served as material.

Methods used by the authors: Counts of nucleated cells, estimated from reference gene primer amplification, were obtained. Clones were sequenced by immunoSEQ multiplex PCR, and TCRdb holds only the in-frame ones, with some missing. V, J and clone size are those of that table, while D and trimming were read from the DNA. The table lists approximately 200,000 clones, around 86% of them singletons, with 4% to 4.5% in the top ten. The sequenced sample consisted of peripheral blood. The sequence derives from a man aged 50 to 59 with acute or convalescent COVID-19.

CDR3 loop: CASSNLRGPAFF. DNA for the CDR3: TGTGCCAGCAGTAACCTCAGGGGGCCAGCTTTCTTT. The chain links TRBV6-5 to TRBJ1-1; 8 nucleotides align to TRBD1. Germline assignment: CDR1 MNHEY and CDR2 SVGAGI. Trimming at V came to 5 bases and at J to 10 bases, leaving 6 bases not matched to a gene. The CDR3 is 12 residues long.